Given below is one TCR beta chain in context. This specimen comes from a study of shared clonotypes between healthy human individuals. Profiled with immunoSEQ multiplex PCR; TCRdb holds only in-frame clones, not every one. The sample lists around 510,000 clones, around three quarters occurring once. Sequencing was done on a sample of PBMCs. This TCR was sampled from a middle-aged woman in good health. Some clones in this sample may be carry-over from other donors' samples.

CDR3 amino acids: CASSRKRPTDTQYF. The CDR3 DNA reads as TGTGCCAGTAGTAGAAAGCGGCCCACAGATACGCAGTATTTT. The gene calls are TRBV19 and TRBJ2-3, with a possible D match to TRBD2 (5 bases). The CDR3 consists of 14 residues. Germline values: CDR1 LNHDA, CDR2 SQIVND (reference sequence). V was shortened by 4 bases and J by 2 bases, with 10 bases between the two germline ends.